This passage covers 15 T cell receptor beta chains from one sample sequenced in a study of T cells in tuberculosis. Clones were read by immunoSEQ multiplex PCR, and TCRdb kept only the in-frame ones, dropping some. This sample has 31,000 or so clones, with roughly 82% found just once. Time point described: new active TB diagnosis, blood taken before or within 7 days of starting treatment. Here the sequenced sample was PBMCs, taken at tuberculosis diagnosis. These receptors all stem from an adult with tuberculosis.

V usage is TRBV27 and J usage is TRBJ2-1; 8 nucleotides agree with TRBD2. Germline-derived CDR1 and CDR2 are MNHEY and SMNVEV (reference sequence). The junction had 11 bases not matched to a gene; V was cut back by 6 bases and J by 4 bases. The CDR3 runs 16 residues. The DNA for the CDR3 is TGTGCCAGCAGGCTACAAGCGGGAGTGGGATACAATGAGCAGTTCTTC. Protein product: CASRLQAGVGYNEQFF.

The chain has TRBV21-1 and TRBJ1-2. TRBV21-1 is a pseudogene segment. The CDR3 contains 15 residues. The CDR3 reads CASSKREGLGYGYTF. The CDR3 nucleotides read TGTGCCAGCAGCAAGAGAGAGGGTTTGGGGTATGGCTACACCTTC.

V gene TRBV29-1 combines with J gene TRBJ1-1; D may be TRBD1 (5 bases). CDR1 SQVTM and CDR2 ANQGSEA come from the germline V gene. The length of the CDR3 is 12 residues. Trimming took off 4 bases at V and 4 bases at J, with 10 bases between the two ends. This CDR3 is CSVGSGSTEAFF. In DNA form, the CDR3 reads TGCAGCGTTGGTTCAGGGTCCACTGAAGCTTTCTTT. Complete variable domain (other parts from reference TRBV29-1 and TRBJ1-1): SAVISQKPSRDICQRGTSLTIQCQVDSQVTMMFWYRQQPGQSLTLIATANQGSEATYESGFVIDKFPISRPNLTFSTLTVSNMSPEDSSIYLCSVGSGSTEAFFGQGTRLTVV.

The genes are TRBV7-7 and TRBJ2-5; tentative D call: TRBD2 (6 bases). The CDR3 has 15 amino acids. The germline V gene encodes CDR1 SSHAT and CDR2 FNYEAQ (reference sequence). Trimming left V 1 base short and J 1 base short, with 10 bases between. CDR3 sequence (DNA): TGTGCCAGCAGCTTAGTTGGAGGGGCCCAAGAGACCCAGTACTTC. It codes for CASSLVGGAQETQYF.

The V call is TRBV28, the J call TRBJ2-3; 7 bases match TRBD1. This CDR3 spans 17 amino acids. Germline assignment: CDR1 MDHEN and CDR2 SYDVKM. V lost 4 bases, J lost 3 bases, and 13 bases stayed unmatched. This CDR3 is CASSSLQTGRGTDTQYF. The CDR3 DNA reads TGTGCCAGCAGTTCCCTCCAGACAGGGCGAGGAACAGATACGCAGTATTTT.

The chain joins TRBV6-5 to TRBJ1-2; 9 bases match TRBD1. Germline CDR1 is MNHEY and CDR2 is SVGAGI. V shed 5 bases and J 9 bases; nucleotides not matched to a gene: 13. The CDR3 loop spans 15 amino acids. Here the CDR3 DNA reads TGTGCCAGCAGTGGGCCGGGACAGGGTAGAGGAAGCTACACCTTC. The encoded protein is CASSGPGQGRGSYTF.

The chain carries TRBV20-1 and TRBJ1-1; the D is unclear. Trimming pared 6 bases from V and 4 bases from J, leaving 9 bases between. The CDR3 is 11 residues long. CDR1 and CDR2 from the germline V gene are DFQATT and SNEGSKA (reference sequence). In DNA form, the CDR3 reads TGCAGTGCAGAAGGAGCCACTGAAGCTTTCTTT. Translating it yields CSAEGATEAFF.

This rearrangement joins TRBV5-6 to TRBJ2-3; D gene uncertain. Germline V CDR1 and CDR2: SGHDT, YYEEEE. CDR3 length: 14 amino acids. V was trimmed by 4 bases and J by 2 bases, leaving 11 bases between them. CDR3 in amino acids: CASSPRVHTDTQYF. The CDR3 DNA reads as TGTGCCAGCAGCCCCCGGGTCCACACAGATACGCAGTATTTT.

The CDR3, as DNA: TGTGCCAGCGCCGACAGGGCGGTGGAGACCCAGTACTTC. Translating gives CASADRAVETQYF. The V gene is TRBV6-5, the J gene TRBJ2-5; 7 nucleotides match TRBD1. With 8 bases clipped from V and 5 bases from J, the junction kept 8 bases outside the gene matches. Germline V gene data show CDR1 as MNHEY and CDR2 as SVGAGI. This CDR3 has 13 residues.

This sequence joins TRBV10-3 and TRBJ1-2; the D gene is possibly TRBD1 (5 bases). The V end was cut by 2 bases, the J end by 7 bases, with 11 bases between. Germline V gene sequence: CDR1 ENHRY, CDR2 SYGVKD. There are 13 residues in the CDR3. Here the CDR3 DNA reads TGTGCCATCAGTGAGGAAGGGGTAGGTGGCTACACCTTC. Its translation is CAISEEGVGGYTF.

The chain recombines TRBV7-2 with TRBJ1-1; 8 bases line up with TRBD1. CDR3 length: 13 residues. V shed 5 bases, J shed 4 bases, and the junction held 3 bases outside the gene matches. The germline gives CDR1 SGHTA, CDR2 FQGNSA. The CDR3 protein is CASSLTGATEAFF. The CDR3 DNA reads TGTGCCAGCAGCCTGACAGGGGCCACTGAAGCTTTCTTT.

The gene calls are TRBV19 and TRBJ2-1; maybe TRBD2 (6 bases). The CDR3 has 14 residues. V was cut by 7 bases and J by 4 bases, with 14 bases left in between. Germline loops: CDR1 LNHDA, CDR2 SQIVND (reference sequence). Here the CDR3 reads CASNAGTHYNEQFF. CDR3 coding DNA: TGTGCCAGTAATGCCGGGACTCATTACAATGAGCAGTTCTTC.

The chain joins TRBV5-1 to TRBJ2-3; D ambiguous. CDR1 SGHRS and CDR2 YFSETQ come from the germline V gene. The CDR3 consists of 12 residues. The ends were cut back, 0 bases at V and 5 bases at J, with 4 bases in the middle. CDR3 region: CASSLAKDTQYF. CDR3 coding DNA: TGCGCCAGCAGCTTGGCAAAAGATACGCAGTATTTT.

This sequence joins TRBV6-1 and TRBJ1-5; no clear D. The germline gives CDR1 MNHNS, CDR2 SASEGT. Trimming removed 4 bases from V and 0 bases from J, with 10 bases in between. This CDR3 has 15 amino acids. The CDR3 nucleotides read TGTGCCAGCAGTGCCCGGGTCCATAGCAATCAGCCCCAGCATTTT. Its protein product is CASSARVHSNQPQHF.

The J gene is TRBJ2-7, the V gene TRBV7-8, with 9 bases that match TRBD1. The CDR3 contains 15 residues. V was pared by 5 bases and J by 2 bases, with 7 bases of the junction left unmatched. Germline CDR1 reads SGHVS; CDR2 reads FQNEAQ. For the CDR3, the DNA is TGTGCCAGCAGCGCACAACAGGGGGCGGCCTACGAGCAGTACTTC. It encodes CASSAQQGAAYEQYF.